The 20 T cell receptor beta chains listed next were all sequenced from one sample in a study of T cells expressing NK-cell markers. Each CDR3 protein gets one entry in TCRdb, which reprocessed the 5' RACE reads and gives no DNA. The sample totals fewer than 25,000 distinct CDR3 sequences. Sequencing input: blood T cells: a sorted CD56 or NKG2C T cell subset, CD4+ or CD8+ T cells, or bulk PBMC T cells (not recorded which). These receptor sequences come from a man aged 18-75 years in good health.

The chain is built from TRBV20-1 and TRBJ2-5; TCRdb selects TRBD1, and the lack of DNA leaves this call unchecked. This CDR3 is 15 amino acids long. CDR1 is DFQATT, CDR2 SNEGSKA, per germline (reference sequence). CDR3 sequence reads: CSARSGRSLGETQYF.

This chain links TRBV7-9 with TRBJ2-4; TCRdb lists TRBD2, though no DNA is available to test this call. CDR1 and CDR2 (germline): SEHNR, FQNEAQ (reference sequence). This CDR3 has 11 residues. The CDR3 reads CASSLAGSSVF.

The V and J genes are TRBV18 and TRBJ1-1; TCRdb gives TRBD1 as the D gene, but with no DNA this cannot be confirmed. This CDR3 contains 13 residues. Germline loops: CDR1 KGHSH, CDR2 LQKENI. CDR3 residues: CASSPSGRTEAFF.

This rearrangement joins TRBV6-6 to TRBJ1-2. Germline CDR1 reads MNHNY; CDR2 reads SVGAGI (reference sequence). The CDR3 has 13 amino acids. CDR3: CASQNRTLHGYTF.

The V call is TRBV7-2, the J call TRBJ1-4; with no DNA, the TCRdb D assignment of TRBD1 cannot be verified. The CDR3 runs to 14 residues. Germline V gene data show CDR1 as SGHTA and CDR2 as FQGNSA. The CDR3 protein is CASSLDRVNEKLFF. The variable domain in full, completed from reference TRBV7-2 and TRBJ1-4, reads GAGVSQSPSNKVTEKGKDVELRCDPISGHTALYWYRQSLGQGLEFLIYFQGNSAPDKSGLPSDRFSAERTGGSVSTLTIQRTQQEDSAVYLCASSLDRVNEKLFFGSGTQLSVL.

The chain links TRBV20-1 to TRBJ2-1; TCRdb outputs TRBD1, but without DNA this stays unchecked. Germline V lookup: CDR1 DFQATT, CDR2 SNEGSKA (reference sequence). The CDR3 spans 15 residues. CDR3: CSASKGAGEGNEQFF.

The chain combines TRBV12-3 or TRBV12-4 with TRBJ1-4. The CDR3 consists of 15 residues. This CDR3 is CASSPLGGFNEKLFF.

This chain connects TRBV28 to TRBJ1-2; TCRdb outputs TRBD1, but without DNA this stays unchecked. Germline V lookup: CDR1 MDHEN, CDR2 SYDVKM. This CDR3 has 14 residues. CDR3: CASSSGERYYGYTF.

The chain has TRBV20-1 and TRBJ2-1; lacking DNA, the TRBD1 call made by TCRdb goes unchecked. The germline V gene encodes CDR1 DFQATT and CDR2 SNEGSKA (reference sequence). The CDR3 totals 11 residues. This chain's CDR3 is CSAKGGITPFF.

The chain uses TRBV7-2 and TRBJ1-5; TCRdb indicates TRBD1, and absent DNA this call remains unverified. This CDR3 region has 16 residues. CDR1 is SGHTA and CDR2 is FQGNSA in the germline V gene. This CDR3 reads CASSKLQGVWHQPQHF.

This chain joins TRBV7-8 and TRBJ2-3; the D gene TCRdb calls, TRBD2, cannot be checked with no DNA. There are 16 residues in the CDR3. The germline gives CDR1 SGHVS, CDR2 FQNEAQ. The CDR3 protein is CASSLTSGIRTDTQYF.

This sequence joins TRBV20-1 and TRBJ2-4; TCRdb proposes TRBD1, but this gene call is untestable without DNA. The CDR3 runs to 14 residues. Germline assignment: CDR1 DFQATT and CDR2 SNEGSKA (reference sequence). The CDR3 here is CSAPDRVAKNIQYF.

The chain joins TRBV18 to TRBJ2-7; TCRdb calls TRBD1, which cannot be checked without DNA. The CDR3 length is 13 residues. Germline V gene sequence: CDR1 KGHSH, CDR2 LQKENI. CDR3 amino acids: CASSGQGAYEQYF.

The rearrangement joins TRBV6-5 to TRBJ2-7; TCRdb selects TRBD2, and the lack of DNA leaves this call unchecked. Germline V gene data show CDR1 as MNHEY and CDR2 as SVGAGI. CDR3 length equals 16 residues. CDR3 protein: CASSHLAGGPGGEQYF.

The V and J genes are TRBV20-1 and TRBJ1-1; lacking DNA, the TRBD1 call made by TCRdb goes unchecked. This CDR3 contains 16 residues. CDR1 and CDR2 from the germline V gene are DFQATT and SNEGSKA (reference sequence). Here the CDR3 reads CSARDRLTGFGTEAFF.

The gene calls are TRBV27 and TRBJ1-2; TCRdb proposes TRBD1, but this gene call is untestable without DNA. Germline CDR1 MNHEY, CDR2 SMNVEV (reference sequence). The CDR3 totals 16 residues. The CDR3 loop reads CASSSNLNRGSGGYTF.

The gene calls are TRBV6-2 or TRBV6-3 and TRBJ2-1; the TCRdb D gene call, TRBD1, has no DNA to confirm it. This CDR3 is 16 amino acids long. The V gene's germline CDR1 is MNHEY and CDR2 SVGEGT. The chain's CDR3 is CASSYTGGGTYNDQFF.

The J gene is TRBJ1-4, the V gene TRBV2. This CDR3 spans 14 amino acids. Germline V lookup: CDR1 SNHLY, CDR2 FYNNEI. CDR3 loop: CASIIGATNEKLFF. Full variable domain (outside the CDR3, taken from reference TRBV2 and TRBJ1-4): EPEVTQTPSHQVTQMGQEVILRCVPISNHLYFYWYRQILGQKVEFLVSFYNNEISEKSEIFDDQFSVERPDGSNFTLKIRSTKLEDSAMYFCASIIGATNEKLFFGSGTQLSVL.

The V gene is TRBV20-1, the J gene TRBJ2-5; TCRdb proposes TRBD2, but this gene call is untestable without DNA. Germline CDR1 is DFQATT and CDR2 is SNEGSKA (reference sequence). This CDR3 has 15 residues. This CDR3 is CSAQVRPGLIETQYF.

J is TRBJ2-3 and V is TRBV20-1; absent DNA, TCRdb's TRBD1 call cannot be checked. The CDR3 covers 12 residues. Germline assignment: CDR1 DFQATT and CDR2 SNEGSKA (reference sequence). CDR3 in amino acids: CSAGRGIDTQYF.